This T cell receptor beta chain comes out of a study of T cells and Merkel cell carcinoma outcomes. The protocol was immunoSEQ multiplex PCR, while the TCRdb copy is restricted to in-frame clones and leaves out a portion. Of about 2,100 clones detected, around 90% appear once; the ten largest clones hold under 2%. On this clone: Its antigen is currently unknown.

Study results and limitations: In Merkel cell carcinoma, repertoire and T-cell density reportedly predicted outcomes.

Sequenced sample: tumor tissue from Merkel cell carcinoma. This TCR was recovered from a human donor with Merkel cell carcinoma.

The CDR3: CASTYPMNTEAFF. CDR3 nucleotides: TGTGCCAGCACGTACCCGATGAACACTGAAGCTTTCTTT. The gene calls are TRBV28 and TRBJ1-1; no clear D. CDR1 and CDR2 (germline): MDHEN, SYDVKM. V lost 7 bases to trimming and J lost 0 bases, with 9 bases between them. This CDR3 comprises 13 residues.